This TCR beta chain was documented in a study of sequential checkpoint blockade in melanoma. The data were produced by immunoSEQ multiplex PCR, yet TCRdb's version contains in-frame clones alone and is incomplete. This sample has approximately 5,600 clones, with around a third found just once. Treatment defined: randomized to nivolumab then ipilimumab (arm A) or the reverse (arm B). After removal of 0 bases from V and 0 bases from J, the junction contained 13 bases not matched to a gene. The CDR3 length is 20 residues. Germline CDR1 and CDR2: GTSNPN and SVGIG (reference sequence). The rearrangement joins TRBV30 to TRBJ2-4; 11 nucleotides align to TRBD2. This clonotype was sampled from a human donor with melanoma. The material was tumor tissue (inferred from file names), obtained from a patient given nivolumab and ipilimumab in sequence. The CDR3 is CAWSVQGPSGRPLAKNIQYF. The DNA for the CDR3 is TGTGCCTGGAGTGTACAAGGTCCTAGCGGGAGGCCTTTAGCCAAAAACATTCAGTACTTC.